The 13 T cell receptor beta chains presented below share a single source sample, sequenced in a study of OX40 agonist ivuxolimab in advanced cancers. The protocol was immunoSEQ multiplex PCR, while the TCRdb copy is restricted to in-frame clones and leaves out a portion. This sample has 90,000 to 130,000 clones, with less than 95% found just once. The sample here was CD4+ or CD8+ T cells sorted from blood, taken in a trial of the OX40 agonist ivuxolimab. These receptors were taken from an adult with an advanced solid tumor such as melanoma, head and neck, liver or kidney cancer.

J is TRBJ1-5 and V is TRBV6-5, with a tentative D call TRBD1 (5 bases). This CDR3 is built from 14 residues. CDR1 MNHEY and CDR2 SVGAGI come from the germline V gene. Trimming took 7 bases from V and 4 from J, leaving 14 bases between them. The CDR3 sequence is CASTAGGDNQPQHF. The CDR3 coding sequence is TGTGCCAGCACCGCCGGAGGGGATAATCAGCCCCAGCATTTT.

The chain employs TRBV5-5 and TRBJ1-1; D remains unclear. Per germline, CDR1 SGHKS and CDR2 YYEKEE (reference sequence). The CDR3 totals 14 residues. V lost 6 bases and J 0 bases, leaving 12 bases between the germline ends. DNA of the CDR3: TGTGCCAGCACCATGGGTTTCATGAACACTGAAGCTTTCTTT. Translating it yields CASTMGFMNTEAFF.

This sequence joins TRBV6-1 and TRBJ1-1; D not certain. Germline CDR1 is MNHNS and CDR2 is SASEGT. Trimming shortened V by 3 bases and J by 0 bases, and 5 bases separated the two germline ends. CDR3 length: 13 residues. In nucleotides, the CDR3 is TGTGCCAGCAGTGACTTGTTGAACACTGAAGCTTTCTTT. This gives the protein CASSDLLNTEAFF.

A single count supports this clone. The chain carries TRBV5-8 and TRBJ1-5; perhaps TRBD1 as D (5 bases). Germline CDR1 reads SGHTS; CDR2 reads YDEGEE. There are 15 residues in the CDR3. With 7 bases removed from V and 2 bases from J, the gap between germline ends came to 16 bases. The CDR3 loop reads CASAGGVVGNQPQHF. The CDR3 DNA reads TGTGCCAGCGCAGGAGGGGTAGTTGGCAATCAGCCCCAGCATTTT.

The rearrangement joins TRBV5-1 to TRBJ2-1; D unresolved. V lost 0 bases and J lost 8, with 9 bases in between. There are 13 residues in the CDR3. CDR1 and CDR2 from the germline V gene are SGHRS and YFSETQ. CDR3 DNA sequence: TGCGCCAGCAGCTTGGGGCATGGGGATGAGCAGTTCTTC. Residues: CASSLGHGDEQFF.

This chain joins TRBV6-1 and TRBJ1-2, with 9 bases that match TRBD1. CDR1 and CDR2 (germline): MNHNS, SASEGT. The CDR3 extends over 11 amino acids. J was trimmed by 10 bases and V by 6 bases; bases with no gene match: 3. This CDR3 is CASSGTGSYTF. CDR3 bases: TGTGCCAGCAGCGGGACAGGGTCCTACACCTTC.

The J gene is TRBJ1-2, the V gene TRBV6-5, with D possibly matching TRBD1 (6 bases). The CDR3 consists of 14 residues. CDR1 and CDR2 from the germline V gene are MNHEY and SVGAGI. V lost 2 bases, J lost 4 bases, and 11 bases lay in between. This chain's CDR3 is CASSYTPGAYGYTF. CDR3 nucleotides: TGTGCCAGCAGTTACACTCCAGGGGCCTATGGCTACACCTTC.

The V call is TRBV5-1, the J call TRBJ1-2; TRBD1 might be the D (5 bases). Germline CDR1 SGHRS, CDR2 YFSETQ. The V gene lost 4 bases and the J gene lost 4 bases, with 17 bases spanning the gap. The CDR3 totals 15 residues. Here the CDR3 DNA reads TGCGCCAGCAGCGACGGGACTCCTGATTCCTATGGCTACACCTTC. Its protein is CASSDGTPDSYGYTF. Using reference TRBV5-1 and TRBJ1-2 for the parts outside the CDR3, the full variable domain is KAGVTQTPRYLIKTRGQQVTLSCSPISGHRSVSWYQQTPGQGLQFLFEYFSETQRNKGNFPGRFSGRQFSNSRSEMNVSTLELGDSALYLCASSDGTPDSYGYTFGSGTRLTVV.

The sample holds one count of this clone. This chain connects TRBV19 to TRBJ2-3; TRBD2 matches 10 bases. The junction had 5 bases not matched to a gene; V was cut back by 2 bases and J by 0 bases. CDR1 is LNHDA, CDR2 SQIVND, per germline (reference sequence). This CDR3 is 17 amino acids long. CDR3 sequence (DNA): TGTGCCAGTAGTATATTAGCGGGGGGCGCTAGCACAGATACGCAGTATTTT. Protein: CASSILAGGASTDTQYF.

The rearrangement joins TRBV29-1 to TRBJ2-1; 7 bases are a match to TRBD1. Losses at the gene ends were 6 bases for V and 1 base for J; bases not matched to a gene: 6. From germline, CDR1 is SQVTM and CDR2 ANQGSEA. The length of the CDR3 is 14 residues. CDR3 protein: CSVHRDRSYNEQFF. The CDR3 DNA is TGCAGCGTGCACCGGGACAGATCCTACAATGAGCAGTTCTTC.

This clone showed up just once. This sequence joins TRBV9 and TRBJ1-3; tentative D call: TRBD1 (6 bases). The CDR3 runs to 15 residues. Trimming shortened V by 3 bases and J by 3 bases, and 13 bases separated the two germline ends. CDR1 is SGDLS and CDR2 is YYNGEE in the germline V gene. The CDR3: CASSAQGLIGNTIYF. The CDR3 region has the DNA TGTGCCAGCAGCGCACAGGGTTTAATTGGAAACACCATATATTTT.

The rearrangement uses TRBV30 and TRBJ2-2; 8 bases line up with TRBD1. The CDR3 spans 15 residues. The junction had 8 bases not matched to a gene; V was cut back by 4 bases and J by 4 bases. CDR1 and CDR2 (germline): GTSNPN, SVGIG (reference sequence). The CDR3 nucleotides read TGTGCCTGGACAGGGGGCCGCTTTTTCACCGGGGAGCTGTTTTTT. This translates into CAWTGGRFFTGELFF.

The CDR3 sequence: CASRQTREGFNTEAFF. CDR3 in DNA: TGTGCAAGTCGCCAGACGCGCGAGGGTTTTAACACTGAAGCTTTCTTT. This rearrangement joins TRBV12-2 to TRBJ1-1. TRBV12-2 is assigned pseudogene status. The CDR3 has 16 residues.